This TCR beta chain stems from a study of blood T cell repertoires in COVID-19. Study in general: The analysed material was cDNA or gDNA that came from T cells, B-cell-depleted T cells, or PBMCs.

Germline V CDR1 and CDR2: MGHRA, YSYEKL. Deletions cut 0 bases from V and 2 bases from J, with 10 bases between. There are 15 residues in the CDR3. Authors' processing steps: Using reference gene primer amplification, nucleated cell counts were estimated. Assay used: immunoSEQ multiplex PCR; TCRdb lists only in-frame clones, some missing. Clone size and the V and J calls come from that table; the DNA yielded D and trimming. The sample lists more than 95,000 clones, roughly 76% occurring once. Material for sequencing was peripheral blood. The V gene is TRBV4-1, the J gene TRBJ1-2; D remains ambiguous. This TCR was sampled from a woman in her 70s with acute or convalescent COVID-19. CDR3 nucleotides: TGCGCCAGCAGCCAAGACGGGAGAAGAAACTATGGCTACACCTTC. Amino acid sequence: CASSQDGRRNYGYTF.